This entry features one TCR beta chain sequence. Within the sample, other DNA sequences also encode this same CDR3. The entry originates in a study of blood T cell repertoires in COVID-19. Study-wide context: The samples span acute and convalescent COVID-19 from the United States, Italy and Spain.

With 4 bases clipped from V and 4 bases from J, the junction kept 0 bases outside the gene matches. The CDR3 runs to 12 residues. CDR1 is MDHEN, CDR2 SYDVKM, per germline. Authors' analysis steps: For nucleated cells, counts were estimated from reference gene primer amplification. Clones were read by immunoSEQ multiplex PCR, and TCRdb kept only the in-frame ones, dropping some. That table gives V, J and clone size, and the DNA gave D and trimming. The top ten clones hold approximately 4.1% of a sample with almost 250,000 clones, around 88% of them seen once. Cohorts were based on clinical histories the participants reported. Symptom resolution, clearance, or two negative PCRs marked donors in Cohort 3 as recovered.

The specimen sequenced was PBMCs or T cells enriched from blood (not recorded which). The sequence was obtained from a woman aged 25 to 39 who had recovered from COVID-19. V and J are TRBV28 and TRBJ1-1; TRBD1 matches 7 bases. CDR3 DNA: TGTGCCAGCAGTTCAGGGGGCACTGAAGCTTTCTTT. Translated: CASSSGGTEAFF. Complete variable domain (other parts from reference TRBV28 and TRBJ1-1): DVKVTQSSRYLVKRTGEKVFLECVQDMDHENMFWYRQDPGLGLRLIYFSYDVKMKEKGDIPEGYSVSREKKERFSLILESASTNQTSMYLCASSSGGTEAFFGQGTRLTVV.